This is a list of T cell receptor beta chains from one sample in a study of blood T cells in healthy people across ages. TCRdb itself ran the 5' RACE reads through MiXCR, one entry per CDR3 protein. The data contain roughly 570,000 distinct CDR3 sequences, roughly 29% of them singletons. The sequenced sample consisted of blood. Source of these receptors: a woman between 65 and 79 years old in good health. CDR3s include the opening cysteine and the closing phenylalanine or tryptophan. D genes are given only for firm matches. Not every row has a clone size; where given, it reads once, few, many or a size class.

TRBV7-9,-,TRBJ2-7,-,TGTGCCAGCAGCTTAAGTTGGGAGTTCGGAAGATTC,CASSLSWEFGRF
TRBV12-3/TRBV12-4,many,TRBJ2-1,-,TGTGCCAGCAGTTTAAGTCAGACCTCCTACAATGAGCAGTTCTTC,CASSLSQTSYNEQFF
TRBV14,many,TRBJ2-5,-,TGTGCCAGCAGCCAAGCTATCGAAGGGACCCAGTACTTC,CASSQAIEGTQYF
TRBV28,many,TRBJ1-2,-,TGTGCCAGCAGTTTAAGACAGGACTATGGCTACACCTTC,CASSLRQDYGYTF
TRBV10-3,-,TRBJ2-5,TRBD2,TGTGCCATCAGTTTTTCTAGCGGCCAAGAGACCCAGTACTTC,CAISFSSGQETQYF
TRBV15,few,TRBJ2-2,-,TGTGCCACCAGCAGCCCCGTGGTAGGGAGAACGACACGCACCGGGGAGCTGTTTTTT,CATSSPVVGRTTRTGELFF
TRBV4-3,few,TRBJ2-7,TRBD1,TGCGCCAGCAGCCAAGAATTCTGGACAGGGTATGACTACGAGCAGTACTTC,CASSQEFWTGYDYEQYF
TRBV11-2,-,TRBJ1-2,-,TGTGCCAGCAGCTTAGCCCAGGTTCGTGGCTACACCTTC,CASSLAQVRGYTF
TRBV11-1,few,TRBJ2-7,-,TGTGCCAGCAGCTTAGAAGGGTGGGGCGAGCAGTACTTC,CASSLEGWGEQYF
TRBV7-2,-,TRBJ2-1,-,TGTGCCAGCAGCTTACCCCCCTTCGGCAGGGAAGATGAGCAGTTCTTC,CASSLPPFGREDEQFF
TRBV7-3,-,TRBJ2-3,-,TGTGCCAGCAGCTTAACCGGACACAGAGATACGCAGTATTTT,CASSLTGHRDTQYF
TRBV5-5,-,TRBJ2-7,-,TGTGCCAGCAGCTTCCGGGACGGAACCAACGAGCAGTACTTC,CASSFRDGTNEQYF
TRBV24-1,-,TRBJ1-2,-,TGTGCCAGAGGGCATTTCTATGGCTACACCTTC,CARGHFYGYTF
TRBV29-1,few,TRBJ1-2,-,TGCAGCGTTGGAAGAGGCGCGGGCTACACCTTC,CSVGRGAGYTF
TRBV9,few,TRBJ1-2,TRBD1,TGTGCCAGCAGCGCCTCGGGACAGGGGGCTAGCGGCTACACCTTC,CASSASGQGASGYTF
TRBV9,-,TRBJ1-3,-,TGTGCCAGCAGCGGGGGACTAAGCTCTGGAGACACCATATATTTT,CASSGGLSSGDTIYF
TRBV15,-,TRBJ1-3,-,TGTGCCACCAGCAGAGAGGGAAACACCATATATTTT,CATSREGNTIYF
TRBV29-1,-,TRBJ2-2,-,TGCAGCGTTGAAGAGAATAGGCCCGGGGAGCTGTTTTTT,CSVEENRPGELFF
TRBV12-3/TRBV12-4,-,TRBJ2-1,TRBD2,TGTGCCAGCAGATCGGCGGGACTAGTAGGCTACAATGAGCAGCTCTTC,CASRSAGLVGYNEQLF
TRBV6-2/TRBV6-3,-,TRBJ2-2,-,TGTGCCAGTGCCTTCAGACTAGTGGGCACCGGGGAGCTGTTTTTT,CASAFRLVGTGELFF
TRBV29-1,once,TRBJ1-4,-,TGCAGCGTGCTACAAAGGGGGAGGACTAATGAAAAACTGTTTTTT,CSVLQRGRTNEKLFF
TRBV12-3/TRBV12-4,many,TRBJ2-7,TRBD2,TGTGCCAGCAGTTTCGCGCGGGGGGCCCTCTCCTACGAGCAGTACTTC,CASSFARGALSYEQYF
TRBV5-1,few,TRBJ2-7,TRBD1,TGCGCCAGCAGATCGGGACAGGGTTACGAGCAGTACTTC,CASRSGQGYEQYF
TRBV11-2,-,TRBJ2-1,TRBD2,TGTGCCAGCAGCCCTCGTCCCGGGACTAGCGGGGGATACTACAATGAGCAGTTCTTC,CASSPRPGTSGGYYNEQFF
TRBV4-2,-,TRBJ2-2,TRBD2,TGTGCCAGCAGCCAAGCCGGGACTAGCCGGAACACCGGGGAGCTGTTTTTT,CASSQAGTSRNTGELFF
TRBV12-3/TRBV12-4,few,TRBJ2-5,-,TGTGCCAGCAGTTTGGAGCGGCCTGTTAAGCTCTTC,CASSLERPVKLF
TRBV5-1,-,TRBJ1-1,TRBD1,TGCGCCAGCAACGACAGGGTCGGGACTGAAGCTTTCTTT,CASNDRVGTEAFF
TRBV6-9,-,TRBJ1-4,-,TGTGCCAGCAGTTTTCCCAGTCAGGACGAAAAACTGTTTTTT,CASSFPSQDEKLFF
TRBV20-1,once,TRBJ1-2,-,TGCAGTGCTAGAGACGCCGGGAAGGGTGATGGCTACACCTTC,CSARDAGKGDGYTF
TRBV18,few,TRBJ1-6,TRBD1,TGTGCCAGCTCACGCTTTACAGGGGCTGATAATTCACCCCTCCACTTT,CASSRFTGADNSPLHF
TRBV4-3,few,TRBJ2-5,-,TGCGCCAGCAGCCCGAGACTATCGGGGGCGCAAGGAGAGACCCAGTACTTC,CASSPRLSGAQGETQYF
TRBV7-8,-,TRBJ1-5,-,TGTGCCAGCAGCTCCAGGCTCCAGGGGCCCCGAGTCCTTTATCAGCCCCAGCATTTT,CASSSRLQGPRVLYQPQHF
TRBV15,few,TRBJ2-7,TRBD2,TGTGCCACCAGCCCTAGCGGAGTCTACGAGCAGTACTTC,CATSPSGVYEQYF
TRBV7-3,-,TRBJ2-5,-,TGTGCCAGCAGCTTAGAGGGGTCCAGACGGCCAAGAGAGACCCAGTACTTC,CASSLEGSRRPRETQYF
TRBV29-1,-,TRBJ2-5,-,TGCAGCGTACTGCGGGCCTTTCAAGAGACCCAGTACTTC,CSVLRAFQETQYF
TRBV5-1,-,TRBJ2-2,TRBD2,TGCGCCAGCAGGAGGCGGGGGGGCGACACCGGGGAGCTGTTTTTT,CASRRRGGDTGELFF
TRBV29-1,many,TRBJ2-5,-,TGCAGCGTTGAACCCAAGGGGGGTTCGGAGACCCAGTACTTC,CSVEPKGGSETQYF
TRBV12-3/TRBV12-4,-,TRBJ2-7,TRBD2,TGTGCCAGCAGTTTGATGCGGGGAGGGCTGGAGCAGTACTTC,CASSLMRGGLEQYF
TRBV10-3,many,TRBJ2-4,-,TGTGCCATCAGAACCCAAGGAGACATTCAGTACTTC,CAIRTQGDIQYF
TRBV7-2,-,TRBJ1-1,-,TGTGCCAGCAGCCCCGGGGCGGGGGGCCGTAACACTGAAGCTTCCTTT,CASSPGAGGRNTEASF
TRBV9,-,TRBJ2-5,TRBD2,TGTGCCAGCAGCGTAGCGGCGGGGGGCCATCAAGAGACCCAGTACTTC,CASSVAAGGHQETQYF